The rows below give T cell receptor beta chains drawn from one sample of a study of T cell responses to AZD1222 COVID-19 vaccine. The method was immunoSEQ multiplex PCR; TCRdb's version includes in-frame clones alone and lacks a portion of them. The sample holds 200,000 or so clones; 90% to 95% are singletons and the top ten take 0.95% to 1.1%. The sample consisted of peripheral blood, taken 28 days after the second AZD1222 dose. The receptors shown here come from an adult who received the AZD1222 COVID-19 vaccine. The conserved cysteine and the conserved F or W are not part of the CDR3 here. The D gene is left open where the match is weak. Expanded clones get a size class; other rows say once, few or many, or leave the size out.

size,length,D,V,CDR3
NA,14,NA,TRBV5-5,ASSFPGPLGGNEQF
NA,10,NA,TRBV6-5,ASTGNAYEQY
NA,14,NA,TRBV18,ASSPPIRQVGETQY
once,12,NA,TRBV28,ASSFSWSSYEQY
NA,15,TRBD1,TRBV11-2,ASSLVGLGTGYYEQY
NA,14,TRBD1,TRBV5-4,ASSLGGTGGPYEQY
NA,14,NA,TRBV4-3,ASSQGGRVGANVLT
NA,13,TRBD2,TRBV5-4,ASSFLAGGRETQY
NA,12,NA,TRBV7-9,ASSLGRVNEKLF
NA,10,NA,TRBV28,ASSFAGTEAF
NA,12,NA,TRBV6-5,ASRRQYSNQPQH
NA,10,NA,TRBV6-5,ASSSPLGRAF
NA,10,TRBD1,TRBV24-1,AVDRARYGYT
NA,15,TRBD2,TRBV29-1,SVSRGGGPANTGELF
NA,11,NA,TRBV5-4,ASSLVSGAEQF
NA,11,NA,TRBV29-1,SVGAAGGNTIY
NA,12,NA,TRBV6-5,AGRTSGGPDTQY
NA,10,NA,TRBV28,ASKSSRGSTF
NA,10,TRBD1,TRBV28,ASSPRTGGAF
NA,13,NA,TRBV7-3,ASSLIRAPNTEAF
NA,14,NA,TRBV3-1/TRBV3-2,ASSPGDKPLADTQY
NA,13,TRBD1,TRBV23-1,ASSRDRLLNTEAF
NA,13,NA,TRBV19,ASSISGVVGQPQH
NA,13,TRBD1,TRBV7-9,ASSRWTGGEETQY
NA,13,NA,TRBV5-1,ASSPRGISNQPQH